This TCR beta chain was sequenced during a study of T cell repertoires in aging, cancer and after chemotherapy. The study, taken as a whole, reports: Age-matched healthy donors had significantly more diverse, less clonal blood TCR repertoires than untreated cancer patients. Median generation probability rose over the chemotherapy interval in each cancer cohort, suggesting rebound thymic output.

This clonotype is medium-sized by share. What it recognizes is unknown. Germline-derived CDR1 and CDR2 are SQVTM and ANQGSEA. CDR3 size: 13 residues. V gave up 6 bases and J gave up 4 bases; unmatched junction bases: 6. The template was genomic DNA from peripheral blood, not RNA. A mixed TRB-A/B primer pool amplified rearranged TRB by multiplex touch-down PCR. From the multiplex PCR reads, TCRdb called clonotypes with MiXCR, one entry per CDR3 protein. The table has about 12,000 distinct CDR3 sequences, around 29% seen once. The rearrangement joins TRBV29-1 to TRBJ1-2; 9 positions agree with TRBD1. Sequenced: blood. This TCR derives from a human donor in good health. The donor label of this sample is uncertain. The CDR3 reads CSVRDRETYGYTF. The CDR3 DNA is TGCAGCGTGAGGGACAGGGAAACCTATGGCTACACCTTC.